The 10 T cell receptor beta chains in this list originate from one sample, sequenced in a study of CD8 T cells in Susac syndrome. RNA was extracted with the RNeasy kit, and a quantity of about 0.45 to 1 ug was reverse transcribed using random hexamers. Via MiXCR, TCRdb re-called the immunoSEQ multiplex PCR reads, giving one row per CDR3 protein. The sample includes around 160,000 distinct CDR3 sequences, over 85% of them seen just once. Sequencing was performed on CD4+ T cells from PBMCs. The origin of the receptors is a human donor in good health.

The chain joins TRBV2 to TRBJ1-4, with no clear D. V lost 1 base and J lost 4, with 7 bases in between. Per the germline V gene, CDR1 is SNHLY and CDR2 is FYNNEI. This CDR3 contains 14 residues. The DNA for the CDR3 is TGTGCCAGCAGTGAAGTTGGGGTTAATGAAAAACTGTTTTTT. Translating it yields CASSEVGVNEKLFF.

This clonotype was observed a single time. The chain employs TRBV29-1 and TRBJ2-4; the D is unclear. Trimming cost V 7 bases and J 1 base, with 17 bases left between them. The CDR3 contains 15 residues. Germline CDR1 SQVTM, CDR2 ANQGSEA. Here the CDR3 reads CSGRLDGMAKNIQYF. CDR3 sequence (DNA): TGCAGCGGACGATTAGATGGGATGGCCAAAAACATTCAGTACTTC.

The DNA for the CDR3 is TGTGCCACCTCCGATCGCCGGGGAGAGACCCAGTACTTC. It codes for CATSDRRGETQYF. This chain links TRBV15 with TRBJ2-5; TRBD2 might be the D (5 bases). The V end lost 8 bases, the J end lost 4 bases, and 14 bases lay between the germline ends. Germline values: CDR1 LNHNV, CDR2 YYDKDF (reference sequence). This CDR3 has 13 residues.

This chain uses TRBV5-1 with TRBJ2-1; D is possibly TRBD1 or TRBD2 (6 bases each). This CDR3 region has 15 residues. Trimming took 0 bases from V and 2 from J, leaving 9 bases between them. The germline CDR1 and CDR2 sequences are SGHRS and YFSETQ. CDR3 sequence reads: CASSLGGGTYNEQFF. The DNA for the CDR3 is TGCGCCAGCAGCTTGGGAGGGGGGACCTACAATGAGCAGTTCTTC.

The chain joins TRBV20-1 to TRBJ2-4; TRBD2 matches 11 bases. Germline CDR1 is DFQATT and CDR2 is SNEGSKA (reference sequence). The CDR3 loop spans 15 amino acids. V was pared by 5 bases and J by 0 bases, with 3 bases of the junction left unmatched. CDR3 amino acids: CSALGLAEAKNIQYF. For the CDR3, the DNA is TGCAGTGCTTTGGGACTAGCGGAAGCCAAAAACATTCAGTACTTC.

V and J are TRBV5-4 and TRBJ1-2, with 7 nucleotides matching TRBD1. CDR1 SGHNT and CDR2 YYREEE come from the germline V gene (reference sequence). With 2 bases clipped from V and 8 bases from J, the junction kept 3 bases outside the gene matches. The CDR3 extends over 12 amino acids. The CDR3 loop reads CASSFPGGGYTF. Written as DNA, the CDR3 is TGTGCCAGCAGCTTCCCAGGGGGAGGCTACACCTTC.

The chain joins TRBV18 to TRBJ1-2; D remains unclear. The CDR3 extends over 15 amino acids. V gave up 3 bases and J gave up 2 bases, with 13 bases separating them. Germline CDR1 is KGHSH and CDR2 is LQKENI. CDR3 DNA sequence: TGTGCCAGCTCACCGGGTCCGGTTGGAAACTATGGCTACACCTTC. Translated, it gives CASSPGPVGNYGYTF. The variable domain in full, completed from reference TRBV18 and TRBJ1-2, reads NAGVMQNPRHLVRRRGQEARLRCSPMKGHSHVYWYRQLPEEGLKFMVYLQKENIIDESGMPKERFSAEFPKEGPSILRIQQVVRGDSAAYFCASSPGPVGNYGYTFGSGTRLTVV.

The gene calls are TRBV2 and TRBJ1-5; D remains ambiguous. V gave up 10 bases and J gave up 0 bases, with 13 bases separating them. The germline V gene has CDR1 SNHLY and CDR2 FYNNEI. CDR3 length equals 14 residues. CDR3 in DNA: TGTGCCACCGAGCGGGATTATAGCAATCAGCCCCAGCATTTT. Translating gives CATERDYSNQPQHF.

The chain joins TRBV7-9 to TRBJ1-6, with unresolved D. Germline V gives CDR1 SEHNR, CDR2 FQNEAQ (reference sequence). The V end was cut by 2 bases, the J end by 10 bases, with 18 bases between. This CDR3 is built from 16 residues. As DNA, the CDR3 is TGTGCCAGCAGCTTATATGGCCACTCGGGAGGCTCACCCCTCCACTTT. Translation gives CASSLYGHSGGSPLHF.

The V gene is TRBV5-1, the J gene TRBJ1-6; D remains unclear. The CDR3 is made up of 14 amino acids. Germline V gene sequence: CDR1 SGHRS, CDR2 YFSETQ. Trimming removed 0 bases at V and 8 bases at J, with 9 bases between. CDR3 DNA: TGCGCCAGCAGCTTGGCCGTGTCAGATTCACCCCTCCACTTT. This sequence encodes CASSLAVSDSPLHF.